One and the same sample provided the 7 T cell receptor beta chains below, sequenced in a study of cytomegalovirus exposure and HLA in healthy donors (dated by TCRdb to about 2017). Libraries were prepared through the immunoSEQ multiplex PCR assay. The multiplex PCR relied on a mix of 60 forward primers for TCR Vbeta segments and 13 reverse primers for TCR Jbeta segments. TCRdb holds this immuneACCESS table with in-frame rearrangements only. Some clones are missing; in checked studies, unresolved V genes explain under half, and the rest has no known cause. In all, the sample holds about 120,000 clones, and around 78% of those were seen once. Roughly 1.2% of the sample goes to the ten largest clones. The sequenced sample was PBMCs. The receptors derive from a woman in her twenties or thirties in good health and CMV-seronegative.

The chain employs TRBV9 and TRBJ2-2, with D unclear. The V end lost 0 bases, the J end lost 2 bases, and 8 bases lay between the germline ends. The CDR3 totals 15 residues. The germline V gene encodes CDR1 SGDLS and CDR2 YYNGEE. The CDR3 protein is CASSVGLSNTGELFF. The CDR3 coding sequence is TGTGCCAGCAGCGTAGGACTTTCTAACACCGGGGAGCTGTTTTTT. The variable domain in full, completed from reference TRBV9 and TRBJ2-2, reads DSGVTQTPKHLITATGQRVTLRCSPRSGDLSVYWYQQSLDQGLQFLIQYYNGEERAKGNILERFSAQQFPDLHSELNLSSLELGDSALYFCASSVGLSNTGELFFGEGSRLTVL.

The chain uses TRBV27 and TRBJ2-3; TRBD2 aligns across 9 bases. The CDR3 sequence is 14 residues long. Germline CDR1 and CDR2: MNHEY and SMNVEV (reference sequence). Trimming took 3 bases from V and 6 from J; bases not matched to a gene: 4. CDR3 nucleotide sequence: TGTGCCAGCAGTTTTGCGGGGGGGCTTGATACGCAGTATTTT. It is translated as CASSFAGGLDTQYF.

The J gene is TRBJ1-1, the V gene TRBV29-1; D possibly corresponds to TRBD1 (6 bases). CDR3 length: 12 residues. Germline CDR1 and CDR2: SQVTM and ANQGSEA. Trimming removed 4 bases from V and 7 bases from J, with 13 bases in between. CDR3 loop: CSVVTGLIEAFF. The CDR3 coding sequence is TGCAGCGTTGTCACAGGGTTGATTGAAGCTTTCTTT.

The chain is built from TRBV2 and TRBJ2-2; D is unresolved. V lost 2 bases and J 3 bases, leaving 10 bases between the germline ends. Per germline, CDR1 SNHLY and CDR2 FYNNEI. The CDR3 totals 15 residues. The CDR3 bases are TGTGCCAGCAGTGAAACACAGACGGACACCGGGGAGCTGTTTTTT. Translated: CASSETQTDTGELFF.

This chain joins TRBV7-2 and TRBJ2-1; maybe TRBD1 (6 bases). The CDR3 is 16 amino acids. Per the germline V gene, CDR1 is SGHTA and CDR2 is FQGNSA. The ends were cut back, 1 base at V and 6 bases at J, with 16 bases in the middle. The CDR3 DNA reads TGTGCCAGCAGCTTAGGTTGGGGGCCGGGGCGCAATGAGCAGTTCTTC. This sequence encodes CASSLGWGPGRNEQFF.

This clone was found once. This chain joins TRBV19 and TRBJ2-4; 9 positions agree with TRBD2. The CDR3 extends over 20 amino acids. Germline CDR1 is LNHDA and CDR2 is SQIVND (reference sequence). V gave up 3 bases and J gave up 1 base; unmatched junction bases: 16. The CDR3 nucleotides are TGTGCCAGTAGTATTCGGTCTAGCGGGGTAACAGGTAGCGCCAAAAACATTCAGTACTTC. As protein: CASSIRSSGVTGSAKNIQYF. The whole variable domain, filled in from reference TRBV19 and TRBJ2-4, reads DGGITQSPKYLFRKEGQNVTLSCEQNLNHDAMYWYRQDPGQGLRLIYYSQIVNDFQKGDIAEGYSVSREKKESFPLTVTSAQKNPTAFYLCASSIRSSGVTGSAKNIQYFGAGTRLSVL.

This chain uses TRBV4-1 with TRBJ1-5, with no clear D. Germline CDR1 reads MGHRA; CDR2 reads YSYEKL. V lost 0 bases to trimming and J lost 1 base, with 10 bases between them. This CDR3 has 16 amino acids. Written as DNA, the CDR3 is TGCGCCAGCAGCCAAGACGTGGCCCAGAGCAATCAGCCCCAGCATTTT. It specifies CASSQDVAQSNQPQHF.